These 3 T cell receptor beta chains were all obtained from the same sample, sequenced in a study of a mutant IDH1 vaccine in newly diagnosed glioma. Assay: immunoSEQ multiplex PCR; the TCRdb copy retains only in-frame clones and omits some. In the table there are 26,000 or so clones, 83% of which are singletons. Regarding time point: week 35, safety follow-up. The study gave 300 ug of mutant IDH1 20-mer peptide per vaccine dose, with topical imiquimod. These receptors have no known antigen. The starting material was PBMCs, obtained from a glioma patient whose treatment included an IDH1 peptide vaccine. The receptors derive from a man younger than 45 with glioma.

The rearrangement links TRBV9 to TRBJ2-5, with TRBD2 matching 8 bases. This CDR3 region has 16 residues. Germline lookup yields CDR1 SGDLS and CDR2 YYNGEE. V lost 0 bases and J lost 0; bases outside the gene matches: 4. CDR3 sequence reads: CASSVGTSGNQETQYF. The DNA for the CDR3 is TGTGCCAGCAGCGTAGGAACTAGCGGTAACCAAGAGACCCAGTACTTC.

This chain links TRBV19 with TRBJ1-5; 8 nucleotides match TRBD1. J gave up 3 bases and V 3 bases, and 1 base lay outside the gene matches. The CDR3 loop spans 14 amino acids. The germline gives CDR1 LNHDA, CDR2 SQIVND (reference sequence). CDR3 amino acids: CASSMGQVNQPQHF. In DNA, the CDR3 is TGTGCCAGTAGTATGGGACAGGTCAATCAGCCCCAGCATTTT.

The gene calls are TRBV11-3 and TRBJ2-1; 9 positions match TRBD2. The V and J ends lost 5 bases and 9 bases, in that order; junction bases with no gene match: 14. This CDR3 is 16 amino acids long. CDR1 and CDR2 from the germline V gene are SGHNT and YENEEA. The CDR3 DNA is TGTGCCAGCAGCAAACATGGCGGGAGGGCCTCTGCTGAGCAGTTCTTC. This sequence encodes CASSKHGGRASAEQFF.